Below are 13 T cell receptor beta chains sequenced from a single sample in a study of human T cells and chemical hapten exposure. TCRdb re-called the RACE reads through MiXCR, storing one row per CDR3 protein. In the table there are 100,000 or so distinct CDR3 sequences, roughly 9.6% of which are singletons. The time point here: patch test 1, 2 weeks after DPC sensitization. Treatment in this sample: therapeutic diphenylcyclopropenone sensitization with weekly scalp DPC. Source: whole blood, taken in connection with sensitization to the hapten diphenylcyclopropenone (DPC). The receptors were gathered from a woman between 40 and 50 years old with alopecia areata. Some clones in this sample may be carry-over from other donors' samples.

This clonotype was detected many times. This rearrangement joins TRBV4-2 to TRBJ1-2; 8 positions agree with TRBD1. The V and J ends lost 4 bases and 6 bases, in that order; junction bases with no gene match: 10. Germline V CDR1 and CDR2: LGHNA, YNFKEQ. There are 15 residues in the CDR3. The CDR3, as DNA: TGTGCCAGCAGCCCAAGGGGACAGGCGCTCCATGGCTACACCTTC. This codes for CASSPRGQALHGYTF.

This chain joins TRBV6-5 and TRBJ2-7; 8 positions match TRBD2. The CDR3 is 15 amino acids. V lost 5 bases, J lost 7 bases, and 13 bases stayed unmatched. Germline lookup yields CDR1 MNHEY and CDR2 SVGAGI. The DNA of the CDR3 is TGTGCCAGCAGTCCCTCGGGAGAGCGGGGGAAAGAGCAGTACTTC. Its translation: CASSPSGERGKEQYF.

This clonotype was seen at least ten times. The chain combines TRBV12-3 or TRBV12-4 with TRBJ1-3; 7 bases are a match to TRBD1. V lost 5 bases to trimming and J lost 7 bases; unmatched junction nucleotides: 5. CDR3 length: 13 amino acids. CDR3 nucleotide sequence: TGTGCCAGCAGTCTACAGACAGGGAACACCATATATTTT. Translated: CASSLQTGNTIYF.

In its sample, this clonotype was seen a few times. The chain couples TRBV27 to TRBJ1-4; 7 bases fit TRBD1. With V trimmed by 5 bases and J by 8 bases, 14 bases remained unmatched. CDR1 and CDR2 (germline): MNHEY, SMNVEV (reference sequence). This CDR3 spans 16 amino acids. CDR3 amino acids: CASSPRHRGMVEKLFF. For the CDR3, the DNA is TGTGCCAGCAGTCCTCGTCACAGGGGAATGGTAGAAAAACTGTTTTTT.

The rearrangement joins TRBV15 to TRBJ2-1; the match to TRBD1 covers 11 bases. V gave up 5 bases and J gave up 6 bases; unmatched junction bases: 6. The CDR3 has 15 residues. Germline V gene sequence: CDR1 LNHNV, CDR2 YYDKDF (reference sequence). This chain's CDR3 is CATSPRDRGSNEQFF. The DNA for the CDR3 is TGTGCCACCAGCCCTCGGGACAGGGGGAGCAATGAGCAGTTCTTC.

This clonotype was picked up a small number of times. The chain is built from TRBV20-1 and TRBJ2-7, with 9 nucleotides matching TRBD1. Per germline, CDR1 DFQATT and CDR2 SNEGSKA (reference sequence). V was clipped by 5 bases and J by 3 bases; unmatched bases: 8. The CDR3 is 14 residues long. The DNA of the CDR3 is TGCAGTGCTTCCCCCCGGACAGGGGACTACGAGCAGTACTTC. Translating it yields CSASPRTGDYEQYF.

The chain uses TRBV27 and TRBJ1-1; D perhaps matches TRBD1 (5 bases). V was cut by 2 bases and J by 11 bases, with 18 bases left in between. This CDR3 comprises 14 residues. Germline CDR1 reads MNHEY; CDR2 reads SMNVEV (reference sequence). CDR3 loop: CASSLPGLHSQAFF. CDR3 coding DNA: TGTGCCAGCAGTTTACCGGGGCTCCACAGCCAGGCTTTCTTT.

In DNA form, the CDR3 reads TGTGCCAGCAGTAAGGACAGGACCGCTTATAGCAATCAGCCCCAGCATTTT. Encoded protein: CASSKDRTAYSNQPQHF. The V call is TRBV6-2 or TRBV6-3, the J call TRBJ1-5, with TRBD1 identical over 7 bases. This CDR3 comprises 17 residues. Germline CDR1 reads MNHEY; CDR2 reads SVGEGT. The J segment lost 0 bases and the V segment lost 5 bases, leaving 10 bases of the junction unmatched.

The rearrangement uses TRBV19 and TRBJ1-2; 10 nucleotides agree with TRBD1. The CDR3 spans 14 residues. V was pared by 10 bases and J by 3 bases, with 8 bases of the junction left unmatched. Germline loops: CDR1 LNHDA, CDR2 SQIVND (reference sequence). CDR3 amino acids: CATSGQGGYYGYTF. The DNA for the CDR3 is TGTGCCACCTCCGGACAGGGGGGTTACTATGGCTACACCTTC.

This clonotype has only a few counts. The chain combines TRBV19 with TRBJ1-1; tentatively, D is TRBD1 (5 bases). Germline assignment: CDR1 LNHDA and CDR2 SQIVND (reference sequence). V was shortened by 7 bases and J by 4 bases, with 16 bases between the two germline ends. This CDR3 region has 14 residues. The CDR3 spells CASISSWGTTEAFF. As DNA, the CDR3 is TGTGCCAGTATATCAAGTTGGGGGACCACTGAAGCTTTCTTT.

The CDR3 DNA follows: TGTGCCAGCAGTGATCAGTACACCGCCACAGATACGCAGTATTTT. Translation gives CASSDQYTATDTQYF. The chain links TRBV6-4 to TRBJ2-3; D is undetermined. CDR1 is MRHNA, CDR2 SNTAGT, per germline. Between the trimmed V and J ends, which lost 3 bases and 2 bases, there was a span of 12 bases. The CDR3 loop spans 15 amino acids.

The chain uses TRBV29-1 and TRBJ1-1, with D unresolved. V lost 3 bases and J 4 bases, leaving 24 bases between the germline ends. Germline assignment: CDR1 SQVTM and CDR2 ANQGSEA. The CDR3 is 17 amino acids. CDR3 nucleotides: TGCAGCGTTGAGGTCGGTGGCTCCCCGGGTGCGGGCACTGAAGCTTTCTTT. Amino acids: CSVEVGGSPGAGTEAFF.

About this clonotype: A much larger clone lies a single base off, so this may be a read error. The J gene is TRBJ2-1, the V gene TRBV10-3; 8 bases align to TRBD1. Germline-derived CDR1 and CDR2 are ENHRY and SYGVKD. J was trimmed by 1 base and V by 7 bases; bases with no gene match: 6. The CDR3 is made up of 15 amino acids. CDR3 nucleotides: TGTGCCATCAATGATGGACAGGGATCCTACAATGAGCAGTTCTTC. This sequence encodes CAINDGQGSYNEQFF.